These 32 T cell receptor beta chains were all obtained from the same sample, sequenced in a study of PD-L1 blockade in urothelial cancer. Clones were sequenced by immunoSEQ multiplex PCR, and TCRdb holds only the in-frame ones, with some missing. The sample has about 52,000 clones; 77% are singletons. The specimen comprised PBMCs, sampled around atezolizumab (anti-PD-L1) treatment. The receptor set was obtained from a man between 65 and 80 years old with urothelial cancer.

The chain uses TRBV18 and TRBJ1-2, with D uncertain. Germline V gene data show CDR1 as KGHSH and CDR2 as LQKENI. V was trimmed by 6 bases and J by 3 bases, leaving 17 bases between them. The CDR3 is made up of 15 amino acids. CDR3 DNA sequence: TGTGCCAGCTCGCCATCCCGAACAGCCGACTATGGCTACACCTTC. Its translation: CASSPSRTADYGYTF. The full variable domain, with the rest looked up from reference TRBV18 and TRBJ1-2, is NAGVMQNPRHLVRRRGQEARLRCSPMKGHSHVYWYRQLPEEGLKFMVYLQKENIIDESGMPKERFSAEFPKEGPSILRIQQVVRGDSAAYFCASSPSRTADYGYTFGSGTRLTVV.

This chain joins TRBV9 and TRBJ2-7, with a tentative D call TRBD1 (5 bases). The CDR3 length is 14 residues. V lost 0 bases to trimming and J lost 2 bases, with 9 bases between them. CDR1 and CDR2 (germline): SGDLS, YYNGEE. The CDR3 coding sequence is TGTGCCAGCAGCGTAGAGGTAGGGGCCTACGAGCAGTACTTC. As protein: CASSVEVGAYEQYF. The whole variable domain, remainder taken from reference TRBV9 and TRBJ2-7, is DSGVTQTPKHLITATGQRVTLRCSPRSGDLSVYWYQQSLDQGLQFLIQYYNGEERAKGNILERFSAQQFPDLHSELNLSSLELGDSALYFCASSVEVGAYEQYFGPGTRLTVT.

This clone was counted a few times. This chain uses TRBV6-1 with TRBJ1-2; D is ambiguous. The V end lost 9 bases, the J end lost 5 bases, and 13 bases lay between the germline ends. CDR3 size: 12 residues. The germline V gene has CDR1 MNHNS and CDR2 SASEGT. The CDR3 coding sequence is TGTGCCAGGAGAGACGGGTTTTATGGCTACACCTTC. Its protein is CARRDGFYGYTF.

In its sample, this clone was seen once. This sequence joins TRBV7-3 and TRBJ2-5; 7 bases fit TRBD2. The CDR3 loop spans 15 amino acids. With V trimmed by 2 bases and J by 1 base, 4 bases remained unmatched. The germline V gene has CDR1 SGHTA and CDR2 FQGTGA. CDR3 protein: CASSLSSGTQETQYF. For the CDR3, the DNA is TGTGCCAGCAGCTTATCCAGCGGGACCCAAGAGACCCAGTACTTC.

This rearrangement joins TRBV29-1 to TRBJ2-2; TRBD1 matches at 9 bases. Germline V lookup: CDR1 SQVTM, CDR2 ANQGSEA. This CDR3 contains 13 residues. Trimming took 6 bases from V and 6 from J; bases not matched to a gene: 5. The DNA for the CDR3 is TGCAGCGTACTGGGACAGGGAGCCGGGGAGCTGTTTTTT. Its protein is CSVLGQGAGELFF.

This clone turned up a few times. V gene TRBV4-2 combines with J gene TRBJ1-2; D may be TRBD1 (6 bases). Germline CDR1 is LGHNA and CDR2 is YNFKEQ. Between the trimmed V and J ends, which lost 0 bases and 6 bases, there was a span of 17 bases. This CDR3 has 16 residues. The CDR3 DNA sequence: TGTGCCAGCAGCCAAGAACTACTGAGGGGGGGGGATGGCTACACCTTC. The encoded protein is CASSQELLRGGDGYTF.

In this sample, this clone turned up a few times. J is TRBJ1-5 and V is TRBV27, with 7 bases identical to TRBD1. Germline lookup yields CDR1 MNHEY and CDR2 SMNVEV (reference sequence). This CDR3 region has 16 residues. V dropped 6 bases and J dropped 6; count of bases not matched to a gene: 14. The CDR3 reads CASRTVKGGLGQPQHF. DNA of the CDR3: TGTGCCAGCAGGACAGTGAAAGGGGGCTTGGGTCAGCCCCAGCATTTT.

DNA of the CDR3: TGTGCCAGCAGACCTGGGACAGGGTTTGGCTACACCTTC. Its translation: CASRPGTGFGYTF. J is TRBJ1-2 and V is TRBV6-5; 9 positions match TRBD1. CDR3 length equals 13 residues. The V gene end was trimmed by 6 bases and the J gene end by 7 bases; junction bases not matched to a gene: 6. Germline CDR1 is MNHEY and CDR2 is SVGAGI.

The chain links TRBV15 to TRBJ2-1; TRBD2 might be the D (6 bases). The V gene's germline CDR1 is LNHNV and CDR2 YYDKDF (reference sequence). V shed 1 base and J shed 7 bases, with 20 bases lying between them. This CDR3 has 17 residues. CDR3 region: CATSRGGTSKGGNEQFF. Here the CDR3 DNA reads TGTGCCACCAGCAGAGGGGGGACTTCAAAAGGTGGGAATGAGCAGTTCTTC.

This clone was seen a single time. The chain employs TRBV5-5 and TRBJ1-6; a weak D match, TRBD1 (6 bases). CDR1 and CDR2 (germline): SGHKS, YYEKEE (reference sequence). V was cut by 4 bases and J by 8 bases, with 16 bases left in between. This CDR3 region has 15 residues. CDR3 protein: CASSPGTWSDSPLHF. The CDR3, as DNA: TGTGCCAGCAGCCCCGGGACATGGTCTGATTCACCCCTCCACTTT.

V gene TRBV2 combines with J gene TRBJ1-1; D is undetermined. The CDR3 runs to 16 residues. Germline V gives CDR1 SNHLY, CDR2 FYNNEI. Trimming shortened V by 8 bases and J by 4 bases, and 23 bases separated the two germline ends. CDR3 amino acids: CASGSLAGNEGTEAFF. The CDR3 nucleotides read TGTGCCAGCGGGTCCTTAGCGGGAAATGAGGGCACTGAAGCTTTCTTT.

The chain employs TRBV27 and TRBJ2-1; perhaps TRBD2 as D (6 bases). The CDR3 loop spans 17 amino acids. CDR1 and CDR2 from the germline V gene are MNHEY and SMNVEV (reference sequence). The V gene lost 2 bases and the J gene lost 0 bases, with 14 bases spanning the gap. CDR3 nucleotide sequence: TGTGCCAGCAGTTTAGTGGGGGGATCGAGCTCCTACAATGAGCAGTTCTTC. This codes for CASSLVGGSSSYNEQFF.

This clone appeared once. V and J are TRBV27 and TRBJ2-7; TRBD2 aligns across 15 bases. The CDR3 runs to 17 residues. Trimming took 4 bases from V and 1 from J; bases not matched to a gene: 5. Germline CDR1 is MNHEY and CDR2 is SMNVEV (reference sequence). In DNA form, the CDR3 reads TGTGCCAGCAGTTACTCAGGACTAGCGGGGGGGTCCTACGAGCAGTACTTC. It codes for CASSYSGLAGGSYEQYF.

The rearrangement joins TRBV7-2 to TRBJ2-5, with D perhaps TRBD1 (5 bases). Germline lookup yields CDR1 SGHTA and CDR2 FQGNSA. The V gene lost 4 bases and the J gene lost 2 bases, with 14 bases spanning the gap. This CDR3 has 15 residues. The DNA of the CDR3 is TGTGCCAGCAGCTCCATTGGGGCCGGGCAAGAGACCCAGTACTTC. Translated: CASSSIGAGQETQYF.

The chain uses TRBV7-9 and TRBJ2-7; 11 positions agree with TRBD2. The trim removed 7 bases at V and 8 bases at J, leaving 16 bases unmatched. The CDR3 covers 16 residues. Germline V gene data show CDR1 as SEHNR and CDR2 as FQNEAQ (reference sequence). The CDR3 DNA reads as TGTGCCAGCACCGAACTTAGCGGGAGGGGCCCCGTACAGCAGTACTTC. Its translation: CASTELSGRGPVQQYF.

The chain has TRBV9 and TRBJ2-1; 11 bases line up with TRBD1. The CDR3 is 14 amino acids. Trimming removed 4 bases from V and 6 bases from J; junction bases left unmatched: 3. The germline V gene encodes CDR1 SGDLS and CDR2 YYNGEE. The CDR3 coding sequence is TGTGCCAGCAGCCTCGGGACAGGGGGCAATGAGCAGTTCTTC. Its protein product is CASSLGTGGNEQFF.

This clone was detected a few times. This chain connects TRBV6-1 to TRBJ1-2; 7 bases map to TRBD1. Germline CDR1 is MNHNS and CDR2 is SASEGT. Losses at the gene ends were 8 bases for V and 0 bases for J; bases not matched to a gene: 6. This CDR3 spans 14 amino acids. The CDR3 loop is CASYIGGSNYGYTF. DNA of the CDR3: TGTGCCAGCTACATAGGGGGCTCTAACTATGGCTACACCTTC.

The chain has TRBV7-2 and TRBJ2-6, with D maybe TRBD2 (6 bases). V was cut by 3 bases and J by 0 bases, with 9 bases left in between. This CDR3 contains 16 residues. CDR1 is SGHTA, CDR2 FQGNSA, per germline. The CDR3, as DNA: TGTGCCAGCAGCTTCCGGGGGTTCTCTGGGGCCAACGTCCTGACTTTC. Protein product: CASSFRGFSGANVLTF.

J is TRBJ1-2 and V is TRBV7-2; D is ambiguous. V was pared by 0 bases and J by 0 bases, with 8 bases between. From germline, CDR1 is SGHTA and CDR2 FQGNSA. The CDR3 length is 15 residues. Written as DNA, the CDR3 is TGTGCCAGCAGCTTAGCTCAGGTCCCTAACTATGGCTACACCTTC. Translating it yields CASSLAQVPNYGYTF.

This rearrangement joins TRBV28 to TRBJ1-4; the match to TRBD1 covers 7 bases. Germline lookup yields CDR1 MDHEN and CDR2 SYDVKM. The CDR3 length is 15 residues. The trim removed 5 bases at V and 8 bases at J, leaving 11 bases unmatched. CDR3 coding DNA: TGTGCCAGCAGTCCCGCAGGGGGTGGGTGGGAAAAACTGTTTTTT. Its translation: CASSPAGGGWEKLFF.

The V call is TRBV6-1, the J call TRBJ2-1, with TRBD2 matching over 10 bases. This CDR3 comprises 15 residues. Trimming at V came to 3 bases and at J to 8 bases, leaving 7 bases not matched to a gene. Germline CDR1 and CDR2: MNHNS and SASEGT. CDR3 region: CASSDGGTSGDEQFF. The CDR3 DNA sequence: TGTGCCAGCAGTGATGGGGGAACTAGCGGGGATGAGCAGTTCTTC.

The chain employs TRBV7-9 and TRBJ1-1; D unresolved. The germline gives CDR1 SEHNR, CDR2 FQNEAQ (reference sequence). V lost 3 bases to trimming and J lost 5 bases, with 22 bases between them. The length of the CDR3 is 17 residues. CDR3 region: CASSFPIWQRMGTEAFF. The DNA of the CDR3 is TGTGCCAGCAGCTTCCCAATTTGGCAGAGGATGGGTACTGAAGCTTTCTTT.

The V call is TRBV7-8, the J call TRBJ2-5; TRBD1 matches 9 bases. Per the germline V gene, CDR1 is SGHVS and CDR2 is FQNEAQ. The V gene end was trimmed by 4 bases and the J gene end by 5 bases; junction bases not matched to a gene: 17. CDR3 length: 18 amino acids. The CDR3 spells CASSSPPRYRGRGETQYF. The DNA of the CDR3 is TGTGCCAGCAGCTCCCCGCCCCGGTACAGGGGGCGCGGGGAGACCCAGTACTTC.

The chain employs TRBV7-2 and TRBJ1-2, with D possibly TRBD1 on 5 matching bases. Trimming pared 5 bases from V and 3 bases from J, leaving 16 bases between. CDR1 and CDR2 from the germline V gene are SGHTA and FQGNSA. The CDR3 consists of 15 residues. In DNA, the CDR3 is TGTGCCAGCAGCACCCGGACGGGACTCTACTATGGCTACACCTTC. Translated, it gives CASSTRTGLYYGYTF. Filled out from reference TRBV7-2 and TRBJ1-2, the complete variable domain reads GAGVSQSPSNKVTEKGKDVELRCDPISGHTALYWYRQSLGQGLEFLIYFQGNSAPDKSGLPSDRFSAERTGGSVSTLTIQRTQQEDSAVYLCASSTRTGLYYGYTFGSGTRLTVV.

This clone was observed at least ten times. This sequence joins TRBV9 and TRBJ1-5, with no clear D. Germline CDR1 reads SGDLS; CDR2 reads YYNGEE. This CDR3 comprises 14 residues. V lost 4 bases and J 0 bases, leaving 8 bases between the germline ends. DNA of the CDR3: TGTGCCAGCAGCCCAGGATATAGCAATCAGCCCCAGCATTTT. Its translation: CASSPGYSNQPQHF. The whole variable domain, remainder taken from reference TRBV9 and TRBJ1-5, is DSGVTQTPKHLITATGQRVTLRCSPRSGDLSVYWYQQSLDQGLQFLIQYYNGEERAKGNILERFSAQQFPDLHSELNLSSLELGDSALYFCASSPGYSNQPQHFGDGTRLSIL.

The chain has TRBV5-4 and TRBJ2-3, with unresolved D. The germline V and J ends were trimmed by 0 bases and 2 bases, with 4 bases remaining between them. The CDR3 sequence is 13 residues long. Germline V gene sequence: CDR1 SGHNT, CDR2 YYREEE (reference sequence). This chain's CDR3 is CASSLEPTDTQYF. The CDR3 DNA follows: TGTGCCAGCAGCTTGGAGCCCACAGATACGCAGTATTTT.

The gene calls are TRBV19 and TRBJ2-5; 7 bases match TRBD2. Germline CDR1 is LNHDA and CDR2 is SQIVND (reference sequence). There are 15 residues in the CDR3. With V trimmed by 2 bases and J by 5 bases, 8 bases remained unmatched. CDR3 protein: CASSISRTSLETQYF. The CDR3 nucleotides are TGTGCCAGTAGTATATCTAGGACTAGTCTGGAGACCCAGTACTTC.

This clone has just a few counts. The chain carries TRBV19 and TRBJ1-1, with 10 nucleotides matching TRBD1. Germline CDR1 reads LNHDA; CDR2 reads SQIVND (reference sequence). The J segment lost 2 bases and the V segment lost 8 bases, leaving 2 bases of the junction unmatched. The CDR3 contains 13 residues. CDR3 region: CASGDRGNTEAFF. CDR3 nucleotide sequence: TGTGCCAGTGGGGACAGGGGAAACACTGAAGCTTTCTTT.

The genes are TRBV7-9 and TRBJ2-1; maybe TRBD1 (6 bases). V lost 7 bases and J 1 base, leaving 11 bases between the germline ends. The germline gives CDR1 SEHNR, CDR2 FQNEAQ (reference sequence). This CDR3 spans 14 amino acids. CDR3 amino acids: CASIGRGSYNEQFF. In DNA form, the CDR3 reads TGTGCCAGCATTGGTAGGGGGTCCTACAATGAGCAGTTCTTC.

The chain couples TRBV7-2 to TRBJ2-2; TRBD1 matches 7 bases. The germline CDR1 and CDR2 sequences are SGHTA and FQGNSA. The CDR3 has 15 amino acids. Losses at the gene ends were 5 bases for V and 5 bases for J; bases not matched to a gene: 8. CDR3: CASSVRQGVTGELFF. In nucleotides, the CDR3 is TGTGCCAGCAGCGTCAGACAGGGCGTGACCGGGGAGCTGTTTTTT.

This clone occurred a few times. The chain is built from TRBV5-4 and TRBJ2-7; TRBD2 matches at 7 bases. The CDR3 sequence is 14 residues long. Looked up from germline, CDR1 is SGHNT and CDR2 is YYREEE (reference sequence). Trimming cost V 0 bases and J 7 bases; bases outside gene matches: 7. CDR3 bases: TGTGCCAGCAGCTTGGGGGGGGGTGTTCGGGAGCAGTACTTC. It is translated as CASSLGGGVREQYF.

J is TRBJ1-2 and V is TRBV7-2; D not certain. V shed 2 bases and J shed 8 bases, with 12 bases lying between them. The CDR3 loop spans 13 amino acids. From germline, CDR1 is SGHTA and CDR2 FQGNSA. CDR3 loop: CASSLTPTGGYTF. CDR3 coding DNA: TGTGCCAGCAGCTTAACACCAACGGGGGGCTACACCTTC.